This T cell receptor beta chain was documented in a study of cytomegalovirus exposure and HLA in healthy donors. Whole-study results and caveats: Later analysis suggested most CMV-associated TCR beta chains were HLA-restricted. An analysis that was carried out later associated some 17,000 TCR beta sequences with HLA alleles at 0.05 false discovery rate. With later analysis, a missense DCLRE1C variant became linked to TCR beta V- and J-gene trimming. In a later analysis, donors in an Asian-associated ancestry cluster reportedly had fewer N-insertions in productive TCRs than the cohort mean.

Use of 60 Vbeta and 13 Jbeta primers characterized the PCR. Generated by immunoSEQ multiplex PCR, the TCRdb table keeps only in-frame clones and is missing some. The data show some 150,000 clones, 71% seen once. As concerns this clone: What it recognizes is unknown.

CDR1 KGHSH and CDR2 LQKENI come from the germline V gene. The CDR3 covers 14 residues. The sequence was collected from a woman aged 25 to 39 in good health and CMV-seronegative. This chain joins TRBV18 and TRBJ2-5, with 7 bases that match TRBD2. Matching the DNA end better, TRBJ2-7 makes the J call doubtful. Sample: PBMCs. Here the CDR3 DNA reads TGTGCCAGCTCACCAGGTGCTAGCGGCTACGAGCAGTACTTC. Translated, it gives CASSPGASGYEQYF.